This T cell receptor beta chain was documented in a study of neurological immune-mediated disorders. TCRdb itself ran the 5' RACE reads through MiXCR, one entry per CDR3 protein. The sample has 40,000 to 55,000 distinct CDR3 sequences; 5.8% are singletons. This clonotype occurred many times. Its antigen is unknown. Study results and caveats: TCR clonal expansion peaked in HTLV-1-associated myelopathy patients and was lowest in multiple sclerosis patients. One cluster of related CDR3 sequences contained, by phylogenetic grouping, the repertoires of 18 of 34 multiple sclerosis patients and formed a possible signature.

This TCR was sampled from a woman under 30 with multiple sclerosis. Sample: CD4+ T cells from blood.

This chain's CDR3 is CSASPTVAEKLFF. The CDR3, as DNA: TGCAGTGCCAGCCCAACGGTCGCTGAAAAACTGTTTTTT. V usage is TRBV20-1 and J usage is TRBJ1-4; D is uncertain. CDR1 is DFQATT and CDR2 is SNEGSKA in the germline V gene (reference sequence). The CDR3 is 13 amino acids. V was clipped by 6 bases and J by 7 bases, with 15 bases between them.